This section outlines one TCR beta chain sequence together with its context. This specimen belongs to a study of blood T cell repertoires in COVID-19. For the study at large: From the United States, Italy and Spain came samples of acute and convalescent COVID-19. The analysed material was cDNA or gDNA that came from T cells, B-cell-depleted T cells, or PBMCs.

Original analysis: Estimates of nucleated cell counts were drawn from the amplification of reference gene primers. TCRdb's copy holds only in-frame clones and misses some; the assay was immunoSEQ multiplex PCR. V, J and clone size are those of that table, while D and trimming were read from the DNA. The sample consists of about 190,000 clones, 89% of them appearing once. Sequenced material: peripheral blood. The TCR was taken from a man aged 35 to 55 with acute or convalescent COVID-19.

The CDR3 spells CASSEQLSPNEQFF. The CDR3 coding sequence is TGTGCCAGCAGTGAACAGCTCTCCCCAAATGAGCAGTTCTTC. J is TRBJ2-1 and V is TRBV6-4; D gene uncertain. The CDR3 is made up of 14 amino acids. V lost 3 bases, J lost 7 bases, and 13 bases lay in between. Germline CDR1 is MRHNA and CDR2 is SNTAGT.